A single sample gave rise to the 11 T cell receptor beta chains below, sequenced in a study of cytotoxic CD8 clonotypes in ibrutinib-treated CLL. Repertoires were generated with immunoSEQ multiplex PCR, while TCRdb's copy carries only in-frame clones and drops some. The sample lists over 30,000 clones, 68% occurring once. Sequenced material: PBMCs, taken at disease progression, from a patient treated with ibrutinib. These TCRs come from a human donor with chronic lymphocytic leukemia.

In its sample, this clone was seen many times. The chain has TRBV5-1 and TRBJ2-7, with TRBD2 matching over 7 bases. This CDR3 has 15 residues. Losses at the gene ends were 0 bases for V and 6 bases for J; bases not matched to a gene: 9. CDR1 and CDR2 from the germline V gene are SGHRS and YFSETQ. CDR3 amino acids: CASSLALGGYGEQYF. In DNA, the CDR3 is TGCGCCAGCAGCTTGGCGTTGGGGGGGTACGGCGAGCAGTACTTC.

CDR3 DNA: TGTGCCAGCAGCCTAGGACTAGCGAACTACAATGAGCAGTTCTTC. This translates into CASSLGLANYNEQFF. This chain joins TRBV11-1 and TRBJ2-1, with 9 bases aligning to TRBD2. This CDR3 has 15 residues. Trimming cost V 5 bases and J 3 bases; bases outside gene matches: 5. Germline V gene sequence: CDR1 SGHAT, CDR2 FQDESV (reference sequence).

This sequence joins TRBV28 and TRBJ2-1; 8 nucleotides match TRBD2. The CDR3 spans 16 residues. Germline V CDR1 and CDR2: MDHEN, SYDVKM. Unmatched junction bases numbered 10, after V lost 4 bases and J lost 5 bases. CDR3 nucleotide sequence: TGTGCCAGCAGTTCCAATAGCGGGACCGCCGACAATGAGCAGTTCTTC. Translation gives CASSSNSGTADNEQFF.

V gene TRBV2 combines with J gene TRBJ2-1, with a weak D call TRBD2 (6 bases). From germline, CDR1 is SNHLY and CDR2 FYNNEI. V shed 3 bases and J shed 6 bases, with 9 bases lying between them. The CDR3 loop spans 13 amino acids. This CDR3 is CASSETRFNEQFF. In nucleotides, the CDR3 is TGTGCCAGCAGTGAGACTAGATTCAATGAGCAGTTCTTC.

The genes are TRBV19 and TRBJ2-2; maybe TRBD1 (7 bases). Germline V gene sequence: CDR1 LNHDA, CDR2 SQIVND (reference sequence). The CDR3 is 16 amino acids. V was pared by 3 bases and J by 1 base, with 12 bases between. The CDR3 DNA follows: TGTGCCAGTAGTATCGGGGGACAGCTGAACACCGGGGAGCTGTTTTTT. Translation gives CASSIGGQLNTGELFF. Based on the CDR3 plus reference TRBV19 and TRBJ2-2, the full variable domain is DGGITQSPKYLFRKEGQNVTLSCEQNLNHDAMYWYRQDPGQGLRLIYYSQIVNDFQKGDIAEGYSVSREKKESFPLTVTSAQKNPTAFYLCASSIGGQLNTGELFFGEGSRLTVL.

The rearrangement uses TRBV19 and TRBJ2-5; TRBD2 might be the D (7 bases). The CDR3 covers 12 residues. V was clipped by 11 bases and J by 5 bases, with 15 bases between them. Germline-derived CDR1 and CDR2 are LNHDA and SQIVND (reference sequence). CDR3 DNA: TGTGCCTGCGGACTAGGGGGTGAGACCCAGTACTTC. Amino acids: CACGLGGETQYF.

This chain uses TRBV18 with TRBJ2-6; D gene unclear. This CDR3 comprises 14 residues. Germline-derived CDR1 and CDR2 are KGHSH and LQKENI. V lost 3 bases and J lost 0, with 3 bases in between. DNA for the CDR3: TGTGCCAGCTCACCCCCCTCTGGGGCCAACGTCCTGACTTTC. This codes for CASSPPSGANVLTF.

This clone was found once. The chain employs TRBV5-6 and TRBJ2-3, with 9 bases identical to TRBD2. V dropped 0 bases and J dropped 3; count of bases not matched to a gene: 5. The CDR3 is 16 amino acids. Germline V gene data show CDR1 as SGHDT and CDR2 as YYEEEE. The CDR3 reads CASSLVGGRVTDTQYF. CDR3 nucleotides: TGTGCCAGCAGCTTGGTCGGCGGGAGGGTAACAGATACGCAGTATTTT.

The J gene is TRBJ1-5, the V gene TRBV6-6, with a weak D call TRBD1 (6 bases). The V end lost 5 bases, the J end lost 2 bases, and 13 bases lay between the germline ends. Germline values: CDR1 MNHNY, CDR2 SVGAGI (reference sequence). The CDR3 totals 15 residues. CDR3 sequence (DNA): TGTGCCAGCAGTAATGGACAGCAGGGCAATCAGCCCCAGCATTTT. Translated: CASSNGQQGNQPQHF.

The gene calls are TRBV2 and TRBJ1-5, with TRBD1 as a possible D gene (6 bases). Trimming took off 5 bases at V and 6 bases at J, with 11 bases between the two ends. The CDR3 has 13 amino acids. Germline assignment: CDR1 SNHLY and CDR2 FYNNEI. CDR3 DNA sequence: TGTGCCAGCAGTAACCAACAGGGTCAGCCCCAGCATTTT. It translates to CASSNQQGQPQHF.

This clone was counted between two and nine times. The chain uses TRBV10-3 and TRBJ2-2; 9 bases line up with TRBD2. This CDR3 region has 13 residues. J was trimmed by 6 bases and V by 7 bases; bases with no gene match: 3. CDR1 and CDR2 from the germline V gene are ENHRY and SYGVKD. The CDR3 DNA reads TGTGCCATCAATAGCGGGAGCCCCGGGGAGCTGTTTTTT. Translation gives CAINSGSPGELFF.